These 28 T cell receptor beta chains were all obtained from the same sample, sequenced in a study of cytomegalovirus exposure and HLA in healthy donors. The PCR used 60 Vbeta and 13 Jbeta primers. Profiling relied on immunoSEQ multiplex PCR, and the TCRdb table lists in-frame clones only, not all of them. The table lists about 160,000 clones, 82% of them singletons. What was sequenced was PBMCs. The receptor source for this set is a girl aged 10 to 17 in good health and CMV-seropositive.

V is TRBV6-1 and J is TRBJ2-2; no firm D call. The CDR3 length is 12 residues. Germline V gene lookup returns CDR1 MNHNS and CDR2 SASEGT. The V gene lost 9 bases and the J gene lost 2 bases, with 7 bases spanning the gap. CDR3 nucleotides: TGTGCCAGTCATTCAAACACCGGGGAGCTGTTTTTT. It encodes CASHSNTGELFF.

The J gene is TRBJ2-3, the V gene TRBV27, with D maybe TRBD2 (6 bases). Trimming left V 4 bases short and J 4 bases short, with 12 bases between. The CDR3 covers 14 residues. Germline CDR1 reads MNHEY; CDR2 reads SMNVEV (reference sequence). The CDR3 is CASSSASVADTQYF. In DNA form, the CDR3 reads TGTGCCAGCAGTTCGGCTAGCGTCGCAGATACGCAGTATTTT.

The V and J genes are TRBV28 and TRBJ1-3; 9 bases are a match to TRBD1. The CDR3 is made up of 15 amino acids. Germline lookup yields CDR1 MDHEN and CDR2 SYDVKM. V trimming: 5 bases; J trimming: 2 bases; junction bases outside the gene matches: 4. Written as DNA, the CDR3 is TGTGCCAGCAGTGTCACAGGGGGCCCTGGAAACACCATATATTTT. It translates to CASSVTGGPGNTIYF.

V usage is TRBV7-2 and J usage is TRBJ2-1; 12 positions match TRBD2. CDR1 and CDR2 (germline): SGHTA, FQGNSA. J gave up 6 bases and V 2 bases, and 2 bases lay outside the gene matches. CDR3 length: 15 amino acids. CDR3 loop: CASSLRTSGANEQFF. The CDR3 region has the DNA TGTGCCAGCAGCTTACGGACTAGCGGGGCCAATGAGCAGTTCTTC. Combining the CDR3 with reference TRBV7-2 and TRBJ2-1 gives the whole variable domain GAGVSQSPSNKVTEKGKDVELRCDPISGHTALYWYRQSLGQGLEFLIYFQGNSAPDKSGLPSDRFSAERTGGSVSTLTIQRTQQEDSAVYLCASSLRTSGANEQFFGPGTRLTVL.

This chain connects TRBV5-6 to TRBJ1-1; 7 bases line up with TRBD1. This CDR3 has 12 residues. Trimming took 9 bases from V and 7 from J; bases not matched to a gene: 9. Germline V lookup: CDR1 SGHDT, CDR2 YYEEEE. The CDR3 bases are TGTGCCATCATGAGACAGGGTAATGAAGCTTTCTTT. It is translated as CAIMRQGNEAFF.

V is TRBV7-2 and J is TRBJ1-4; 9 positions match TRBD1. The CDR3 loop spans 18 amino acids. Germline-derived CDR1 and CDR2 are SGHTA and FQGNSA. J lost 6 bases, V lost 5 bases, and 16 bases had no gene match. The CDR3: CASSPGPGQGSSHEKLFF. For the CDR3, the DNA is TGTGCCAGCAGCCCCGGCCCGGGACAGGGCTCTTCGCATGAAAAACTGTTTTTT.

This clone was counted once. The V and J genes are TRBV6-1 and TRBJ1-1; D is perhaps TRBD1 (6 bases). This CDR3 has 14 residues. V lost 4 bases to trimming and J lost 13 bases, with 22 bases between them. The germline V gene encodes CDR1 MNHNS and CDR2 SASEGT. CDR3 sequence (DNA): TGTGCCAGCAGTGGGGGTCAGGGGTTGAGTTTTCATTTCTTT. It is translated as CASSGGQGLSFHFF.

The J gene is TRBJ2-5, the V gene TRBV5-8; maybe TRBD2 (5 bases). There are 15 residues in the CDR3. Trimming shortened V by 2 bases and J by 6 bases, and 17 bases separated the two germline ends. Germline loops: CDR1 SGHTS, CDR2 YDEGEE. This chain's CDR3 is CASSFRRGGGKTQYF. As DNA, the CDR3 is TGTGCCAGCAGCTTCCGGAGAGGAGGAGGAAAGACCCAGTACTTC.

The chain has TRBV4-1 and TRBJ1-5, with 7 nucleotides matching TRBD1. This CDR3 has 16 amino acids. The V gene's germline CDR1 is MGHRA and CDR2 YSYEKL. The V gene end was trimmed by 1 base and the J gene end by 2 bases; junction bases not matched to a gene: 5. Here the CDR3 reads CASSQVLDRGNQPQHF. CDR3 sequence (DNA): TGCGCCAGCAGCCAAGTACTTGACAGGGGCAATCAGCCCCAGCATTTT.

The genes are TRBV5-1 and TRBJ1-2; D not certain. Trimming removed 1 base from V and 5 bases from J, with 9 bases in between. The CDR3 consists of 13 residues. The germline V gene encodes CDR1 SGHRS and CDR2 YFSETQ. The chain's CDR3 is CASSLSGDYGYTF. For the CDR3, the DNA is TGCGCCAGCAGCTTGAGCGGAGATTATGGCTACACCTTC.

This clone was detected a few times. V usage is TRBV5-8 and J usage is TRBJ2-5; 7 bases are a match to TRBD2. Germline CDR1 and CDR2: SGHTS and YDEGEE. J gave up 5 bases and V 3 bases, and 7 bases lay outside the gene matches. CDR3 length: 14 amino acids. CDR3 in amino acids: CASSSESGVETQYF. The CDR3 nucleotides are TGTGCCAGCAGCTCCGAGAGCGGGGTGGAGACCCAGTACTTC.

This clone appeared a single time. The V call is TRBV21-1, the J call TRBJ1-5. TRBV21-1 is shown as a pseudogene. The CDR3 runs to 18 residues. In DNA form, the CDR3 reads TGTGCCAGCAGCGCCGAGAGTAGGGAGTGGAGGAGCAATCAGCCCCAGCATTTT. This translates into CASSAESREWRSNQPQHF.

This clone was recorded only once. The V call is TRBV5-1, the J call TRBJ2-1; 13 nucleotides line up with TRBD2. Trimming at V came to 4 bases and at J to 1 base, leaving 8 bases not matched to a gene. In germline, CDR1 is SGHRS, CDR2 YFSETQ. The CDR3 loop spans 18 amino acids. The CDR3 spells CASSNPGLAGRSYNEQFF. DNA for the CDR3: TGCGCCAGCAGCAACCCGGGACTAGCGGGAAGGTCCTACAATGAGCAGTTCTTC. The variable domain in full, with the rest retrieved from reference TRBV5-1 and TRBJ2-1, is KAGVTQTPRYLIKTRGQQVTLSCSPISGHRSVSWYQQTPGQGLQFLFEYFSETQRNKGNFPGRFSGRQFSNSRSEMNVSTLELGDSALYLCASSNPGLAGRSYNEQFFGPGTRLTVL.

This chain connects TRBV5-8 to TRBJ1-2, with 7 nucleotides matching TRBD1. V trimming: 0 bases; J trimming: 4 bases; junction bases outside the gene matches: 6. Germline V lookup: CDR1 SGHTS, CDR2 YDEGEE. The CDR3 has 15 amino acids. The CDR3 region has the DNA TGTGCCAGCAGCTTGGGACAGGGAATAAGCTATGGCTACACCTTC. This encodes CASSLGQGISYGYTF.

The chain links TRBV6-1 to TRBJ2-7, with D possibly TRBD1 on 6 matching bases. Looked up from germline, CDR1 is MNHNS and CDR2 is SASEGT. The CDR3 sequence is 13 residues long. The V and J ends lost 4 bases and 0 bases respectively, with 7 bases between them. CDR3 in amino acids: CASSVTGSYEQYF. Here the CDR3 DNA reads TGTGCCAGCAGTGTGACAGGCTCCTACGAGCAGTACTTC.

The V call is TRBV10-2, the J call TRBJ1-1; D perhaps matches TRBD1 (5 bases). Germline CDR1 is WSHSY and CDR2 is SAAADI. With 0 bases removed from V and 7 bases from J, the gap between germline ends came to 12 bases. This CDR3 contains 14 residues. The CDR3 reads CASSESSGRVEAFF. As DNA, the CDR3 is TGCGCCAGCAGTGAGTCGTCAGGGAGGGTTGAAGCTTTCTTT.

The genes are TRBV7-9 and TRBJ1-5; weak D call: TRBD1 (6 bases). The CDR3 contains 14 residues. Germline-derived CDR1 and CDR2 are SEHNR and FQNEAQ (reference sequence). V lost 3 bases and J 5 bases, leaving 11 bases between the germline ends. The CDR3 is CASSLGAGYQPQHF. CDR3 nucleotide sequence: TGTGCCAGCAGCTTGGGGGCCGGTTATCAGCCCCAGCATTTT.

The chain couples TRBV27 to TRBJ2-7; weak D call: TRBD2 (6 bases). V was trimmed by 3 bases and J by 2 bases, leaving 11 bases between them. CDR3 length equals 14 residues. From germline, CDR1 is MNHEY and CDR2 SMNVEV (reference sequence). CDR3 coding DNA: TGTGCCAGCAGTTTTTTGGGGGAGGCCTACGAGCAGTACTTC. It translates to CASSFLGEAYEQYF.

This chain uses TRBV10-3 with TRBJ2-7, with D possibly being TRBD2 (5 bases). Trimming cost V 11 bases and J 5 bases, with 16 bases left between them. Germline V gene data show CDR1 as ENHRY and CDR2 as SYGVKD. The CDR3 sequence is 12 residues long. CDR3 sequence (DNA): TGTGCCTCCATTAGGCTAGCCAACGAGCAGTACTTC. Protein: CASIRLANEQYF.

In this sample, this clone turned up a few times. The rearrangement links TRBV27 to TRBJ1-4, with 9 bases that match TRBD1. The CDR3 is made up of 13 amino acids. V lost 4 bases to trimming and J lost 8 bases; unmatched junction nucleotides: 2. Per germline, CDR1 MNHEY and CDR2 SMNVEV (reference sequence). The CDR3: CASSSGTGEKLFF. Written as DNA, the CDR3 is TGTGCCAGCAGTTCCGGGACAGGGGAAAAACTGTTTTTT. The variable domain in full, with the rest retrieved from reference TRBV27 and TRBJ1-4, is EAQVTQNPRYLITVTGKKLTVTCSQNMNHEYMSWYRQDPGLGLRQIYYSMNVEVTDKGDVPEGYKVSRKEKRNFPLILESPSPNQTSLYFCASSSGTGEKLFFGSGTQLSVL.

This CDR3 is CASSPLVAGVYNEQFF. As DNA, the CDR3 is TGTGCCAGCAGTCCGCTTGTAGCGGGAGTTTACAATGAGCAGTTCTTC. The chain recombines TRBV2 with TRBJ2-1; 9 nucleotides line up with TRBD2. This CDR3 spans 16 amino acids. The J segment lost 4 bases and the V segment lost 5 bases, leaving 9 bases of the junction unmatched. Germline V gives CDR1 SNHLY, CDR2 FYNNEI.

The chain is built from TRBV4-3 and TRBJ2-7; D is possibly TRBD1 (7 bases). The CDR3 totals 15 residues. CDR1 LGHNA and CDR2 YSLEER come from the germline V gene. V lost 0 bases and J lost 7, with 16 bases in between. The CDR3 spells CASSQEWGAGGEQYF. The CDR3 region has the DNA TGCGCCAGCAGCCAAGAGTGGGGCGCAGGGGGGGAGCAGTACTTC.

The chain carries TRBV29-1 and TRBJ1-1; D not certain. The CDR3 length is 12 residues. In germline, CDR1 is SQVTM, CDR2 ANQGSEA. The CDR3 nucleotides are TGCGCCGGGGAGGGTCGTGGCACTGAAGCTTTCTTT. It is translated as CAGEGRGTEAFF.

The chain links TRBV11-1 to TRBJ2-5, with no clear D. The J call may be wrong; the DNA end is better matched by TRBJ2-7. Germline loops: CDR1 SGHAT, CDR2 FQDESV (reference sequence). The CDR3 has 15 residues. The CDR3 region has the DNA TGTGCCAGCAGCCTCGGCGGTGACGTTTCCTACGAGCAGTACTTC. Amino acids: CASSLGGDVSYEQYF.

The gene calls are TRBV6-5 and TRBJ2-5; 8 bases are a match to TRBD2. Germline loops: CDR1 MNHEY, CDR2 SVGAGI. Losses at the gene ends were 4 bases for V and 4 bases for J; bases not matched to a gene: 8. CDR3 length equals 15 residues. CDR3 residues: CASSSRAGVRETQYF. In DNA form, the CDR3 reads TGTGCCAGCAGTTCTCGAGCGGGAGTCCGAGAGACCCAGTACTTC.

The chain carries TRBV5-6 and TRBJ2-5, with 7 bases fitting TRBD1. The CDR3 length is 15 residues. V lost 4 bases and J lost 1; bases outside the gene matches: 7. Per the germline V gene, CDR1 is SGHDT and CDR2 is YYEEEE. The CDR3 region has the DNA TGTGCCAGCAGCCCCCTGCGACAGGGCCAAGAGACCCAGTACTTC. This encodes CASSPLRQGQETQYF.

The V and J genes are TRBV7-2 and TRBJ2-1; maybe TRBD2 (5 bases). V lost 2 bases and J lost 5, with 7 bases in between. CDR1 is SGHTA, CDR2 FQGNSA, per germline. The CDR3 covers 13 residues. The CDR3 DNA reads TGTGCCAGCAGCTTATCGAGGGACAATGAGCAGTTCTTC. Protein product: CASSLSRDNEQFF.

The J gene is TRBJ2-1, the V gene TRBV27, with 12 bases identical to TRBD2. V shed 3 bases, J shed 2 bases, and the junction held 2 bases outside the gene matches. Germline CDR1 is MNHEY and CDR2 is SMNVEV (reference sequence). The CDR3 contains 16 residues. The chain's CDR3 is CASSLLAGGPYNEQFF. In DNA, the CDR3 is TGTGCCAGCAGTTTGCTAGCGGGGGGGCCCTACAATGAGCAGTTCTTC.